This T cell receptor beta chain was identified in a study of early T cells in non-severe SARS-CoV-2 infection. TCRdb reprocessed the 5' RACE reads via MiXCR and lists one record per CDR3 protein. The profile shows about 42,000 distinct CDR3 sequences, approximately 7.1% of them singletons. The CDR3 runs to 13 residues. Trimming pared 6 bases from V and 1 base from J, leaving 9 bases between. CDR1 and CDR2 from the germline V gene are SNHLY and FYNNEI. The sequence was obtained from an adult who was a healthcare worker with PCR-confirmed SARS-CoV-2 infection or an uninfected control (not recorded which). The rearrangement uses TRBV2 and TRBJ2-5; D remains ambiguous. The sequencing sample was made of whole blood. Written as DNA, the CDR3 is TGTGCCAGCAGACAAGACACCCAAGAGACCCAGTACTTC. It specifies CASRQDTQETQYF. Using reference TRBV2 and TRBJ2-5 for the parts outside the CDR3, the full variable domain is EPEVTQTPSHQVTQMGQEVILRCVPISNHLYFYWYRQILGQKVEFLVSFYNNEISEKSEIFDDQFSVERPDGSNFTLKIRSTKLEDSAMYFCASRQDTQETQYFGPGTRLLVL.